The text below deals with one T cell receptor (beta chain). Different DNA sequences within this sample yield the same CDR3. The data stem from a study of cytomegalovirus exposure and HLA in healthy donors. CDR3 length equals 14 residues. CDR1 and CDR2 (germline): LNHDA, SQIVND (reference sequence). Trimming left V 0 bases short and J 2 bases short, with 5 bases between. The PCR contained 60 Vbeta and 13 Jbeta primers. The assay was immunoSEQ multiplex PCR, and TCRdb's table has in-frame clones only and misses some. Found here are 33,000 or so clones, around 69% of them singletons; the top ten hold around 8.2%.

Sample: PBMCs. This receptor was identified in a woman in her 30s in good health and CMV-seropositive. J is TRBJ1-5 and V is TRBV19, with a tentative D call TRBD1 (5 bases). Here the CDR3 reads CASSIEGGNQPQHF. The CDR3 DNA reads TGTGCCAGTAGTATAGAAGGGGGCAATCAGCCCCAGCATTTT.